The 27 T cell receptor beta chains reported below all come from one sample, sequenced in a study of cytomegalovirus exposure and HLA in healthy donors. PCR involved 60 Vbeta and 13 Jbeta primers. The protocol was immunoSEQ multiplex PCR, while the TCRdb copy is restricted to in-frame clones and leaves out a portion. The table has about 130,000 clones, approximately 80% seen once. The sequencing input was PBMCs. These receptors all come from a man aged 30 to 39 in good health and CMV-seronegative.

The rearrangement joins TRBV2 to TRBJ1-2; D gene ambiguous. V was trimmed by 3 bases and J by 2 bases, leaving 4 bases between them. Germline V gene sequence: CDR1 SNHLY, CDR2 FYNNEI. The CDR3 sequence is 12 residues long. This CDR3 reads CASSEGNYGYTF. The CDR3 coding sequence is TGTGCCAGCAGTGAGGGCAACTATGGCTACACCTTC.

The chain links TRBV19 to TRBJ1-2, with 7 nucleotides matching TRBD1. Trimming removed 3 bases from V and 4 bases from J; junction bases left unmatched: 11. The CDR3 has 16 residues. CDR1 is LNHDA, CDR2 SQIVND, per germline (reference sequence). In DNA, the CDR3 is TGTGCCAGTAGTATTGTTATTCTTTGGGACAGCTATGGCTACACCTTC. This sequence encodes CASSIVILWDSYGYTF.

The chain joins TRBV28 to TRBJ2-1, with D possibly TRBD2 on 5 matching bases. Germline CDR1 MDHEN, CDR2 SYDVKM. The CDR3 is 18 residues long. V shed 6 bases and J shed 0 bases, with 21 bases lying between them. As DNA, the CDR3 is TGTGCCAGCAGCCCGCCTCTTGGTAGCGAAAGCTCCTACAATGAGCAGTTCTTC. Amino acid sequence: CASSPPLGSESSYNEQFF.

A remark on this clone: The sample carries other DNA sequences with the same CDR3. The genes are TRBV28 and TRBJ2-7; TRBD1 agrees at 8 bases. The J segment lost 3 bases and the V segment lost 4 bases, leaving 5 bases of the junction unmatched. The germline gives CDR1 MDHEN, CDR2 SYDVKM. This CDR3 contains 14 residues. Written as DNA, the CDR3 is TGTGCCAGCAGTTCCCCCGGGACAGGCTACGAGCAGTACTTC. Its translation: CASSSPGTGYEQYF. Combining the CDR3 with reference TRBV28 and TRBJ2-7 gives the whole variable domain DVKVTQSSRYLVKRTGEKVFLECVQDMDHENMFWYRQDPGLGLRLIYFSYDVKMKEKGDIPEGYSVSREKKERFSLILESASTNQTSMYLCASSSPGTGYEQYFGPGTRLTVT.

This sequence joins TRBV5-1 and TRBJ2-1, with TRBD2 matching 8 bases. The ends lost 7 bases at V and 8 bases at J; junction bases unmatched: 11. Germline assignment: CDR1 SGHRS and CDR2 YFSETQ. CDR3 size: 14 residues. The CDR3 protein is CASGLAGGGDEQFF. The DNA for the CDR3 is TGCGCCAGCGGGCTAGCGGGTGGGGGGGATGAGCAGTTCTTC.

The CDR3 loop is CASSAYRGVEEKLFF. DNA of the CDR3: TGTGCCAGCAGTGCGTACAGGGGGGTAGAGGAAAAACTGTTTTTT. The chain joins TRBV27 to TRBJ1-4; 8 positions agree with TRBD1. The J segment lost 8 bases and the V segment lost 5 bases, leaving 10 bases of the junction unmatched. The CDR3 runs 15 residues. CDR1 is MNHEY and CDR2 is SMNVEV in the germline V gene (reference sequence).

The rearrangement uses TRBV19 and TRBJ1-5, with 9 bases aligning to TRBD1. Germline loops: CDR1 LNHDA, CDR2 SQIVND (reference sequence). The CDR3 spans 15 residues. V gave up 1 base and J gave up 7 bases; unmatched junction bases: 5. The CDR3 coding sequence is TGTGCCAGTAGTATAGGACAGGGGGTTTTCCAGCCCCAGCATTTT. Translating it yields CASSIGQGVFQPQHF.

The chain uses TRBV15 and TRBJ1-5, with D perhaps TRBD1 (5 bases). V was pared by 2 bases and J by 2 bases, with 16 bases between. Looked up from germline, CDR1 is LNHNV and CDR2 is YYDKDF (reference sequence). The CDR3 length is 17 residues. The CDR3 sequence: CATSRQIGQGGNQPQHF. As DNA, the CDR3 is TGTGCCACCAGCAGACAGATCGGGCAGGGTGGCAATCAGCCCCAGCATTTT.

The chain recombines TRBV18 with TRBJ2-7; 13 bases match TRBD2. V was pared by 3 bases and J by 2 bases, with 7 bases of the junction left unmatched. Germline V lookup: CDR1 KGHSH, CDR2 LQKENI. The CDR3 length is 17 residues. The CDR3 coding sequence is TGTGCCAGCTCACCTCCCGGACTAGCGGGAGCCCCCTACGAGCAGTACTTC. The encoded protein is CASSPPGLAGAPYEQYF. Together with reference TRBV18 and TRBJ2-7, the CDR3 gives the full variable domain: NAGVMQNPRHLVRRRGQEARLRCSPMKGHSHVYWYRQLPEEGLKFMVYLQKENIIDESGMPKERFSAEFPKEGPSILRIQQVVRGDSAAYFCASSPPGLAGAPYEQYFGPGTRLTVT.

The chain has TRBV6-5 and TRBJ1-2; D remains unclear. Germline assignment: CDR1 MNHEY and CDR2 SVGAGI. The CDR3 has 14 residues. Deletions cut 2 bases from V and 0 bases from J, with 7 bases between. DNA for the CDR3: TGTGCCAGCAGTTACGTCGCGACTAACTATGGCTACACCTTC. As protein: CASSYVATNYGYTF.

V is TRBV5-1 and J is TRBJ1-1; 7 positions agree with TRBD1. The V segment lost 4 bases and the J segment 6 bases; nucleotides outside the gene matches: 6. Germline lookup yields CDR1 SGHRS and CDR2 YFSETQ. This CDR3 comprises 13 residues. CDR3 DNA sequence: TGCGCCAGCAGCACGACAGGGTTCGCTGAAGCTTTCTTT. Its translation: CASSTTGFAEAFF.

The genes are TRBV10-2 and TRBJ2-7, with TRBD2 as a possible D gene (6 bases). Germline lookup yields CDR1 WSHSY and CDR2 SAAADI. V lost 1 base and J lost 2, with 9 bases in between. The CDR3 contains 14 residues. The CDR3 reads CASSEWGDPYEQYF. In DNA, the CDR3 is TGCGCCAGCAGTGAGTGGGGGGATCCCTACGAGCAGTACTTC.

The chain is built from TRBV5-6 and TRBJ2-1; TRBD2 matches 8 bases. Per the germline V gene, CDR1 is SGHDT and CDR2 is YYEEEE. The CDR3 extends over 17 amino acids. With V trimmed by 1 base and J by 7 bases, 13 bases remained unmatched. The CDR3 nucleotides read TGTGCCAGCAGCTTGTTGTGGCGGGAGGAAATAGTAAATGAGCAGTTCTTC. The encoded protein is CASSLLWREEIVNEQFF.

The chain carries TRBV19 and TRBJ1-2; TRBD1 agrees at 9 bases. J gave up 0 bases and V 7 bases, and 9 bases lay outside the gene matches. The CDR3 length is 16 residues. Germline CDR1 LNHDA, CDR2 SQIVND (reference sequence). The CDR3 reads CASIRTGDTTNYGYTF. For the CDR3, the DNA is TGTGCCAGTATTCGGACAGGGGATACCACTAACTATGGCTACACCTTC.

The CDR3 sequence: CASSSRLNQPQHF. CDR3 in DNA: TGTGCCAGCAGTTCCCGTCTCAATCAGCCCCAGCATTTT. The J gene is TRBJ1-5, the V gene TRBV28; D remains ambiguous. CDR1 and CDR2 (germline): MDHEN, SYDVKM. The germline V and J ends were trimmed by 4 bases and 3 bases, with 7 bases remaining between them. The CDR3 consists of 13 residues.

This chain links TRBV6-5 with TRBJ2-7; TRBD2 matches 12 bases. The CDR3 length is 14 residues. After removal of 4 bases from V and 3 bases from J, the junction contained 1 base not matched to a gene. Germline CDR1 and CDR2: MNHEY and SVGAGI. Here the CDR3 DNA reads TGTGCCAGCAGTTCTAGCGGGAGGGTCTACGAGCAGTACTTC. Its translation: CASSSSGRVYEQYF.

V and J are TRBV4-2 and TRBJ2-7; 8 positions agree with TRBD2. The ends lost 1 base at V and 4 bases at J; junction bases unmatched: 6. CDR3 length equals 15 residues. From germline, CDR1 is LGHNA and CDR2 YNFKEQ. Here the CDR3 DNA reads TGTGCCAGCAGCCAAGGGAGAACGGGAGGGTACGAGCAGTACTTC. Translation: CASSQGRTGGYEQYF.

This clone was picked up one time. CDR3 DNA: TGTGCCAGCAGCCAAAGGGGACTAGCGGACACCGGGGAGCTGTTTTTT. The encoded protein is CASSQRGLADTGELFF. The rearrangement joins TRBV7-8 to TRBJ2-2; 11 bases align to TRBD2. Germline loops: CDR1 SGHVS, CDR2 FQNEAQ. This CDR3 is 16 amino acids long. J lost 3 bases, V lost 5 bases, and 5 bases had no gene match. Variable domain in full (rest from reference TRBV7-8 and TRBJ2-2): GAGVSQSPRYKVAKRGQDVALRCDPISGHVSLFWYQQALGQGPEFLTYFQNEAQLDKSGLPSDRFFAERPEGSVSTLKIQRTQQEDSAVYLCASSQRGLADTGELFFGEGSRLTVL.

This chain links TRBV28 with TRBJ2-1; TRBD2 is a possible D gene (5 bases). V was shortened by 5 bases and J by 2 bases, with 13 bases between the two germline ends. This CDR3 comprises 15 residues. CDR1 MDHEN and CDR2 SYDVKM come from the germline V gene. CDR3 residues: CASSPEDGAYNEQFF. CDR3 DNA sequence: TGTGCCAGCAGTCCCGAGGACGGGGCCTACAATGAGCAGTTCTTC.

This chain joins TRBV7-6 and TRBJ1-2, with TRBD1 identical over 7 bases. Germline values: CDR1 SGHVS, CDR2 FNYEAQ. Trimming took 5 bases from V and 1 from J; bases not matched to a gene: 4. The CDR3 is 14 residues long. CDR3: CASSPGGSNYGYTF. Written as DNA, the CDR3 is TGTGCCAGCAGCCCAGGGGGTAGTAACTATGGCTACACCTTC.

The V gene is TRBV6-5, the J gene TRBJ2-5; 9 nucleotides line up with TRBD2. The better agreement between TRBJ2-7 and the DNA end casts doubt on the J call. CDR1 MNHEY and CDR2 SVGAGI come from the germline V gene. There are 15 residues in the CDR3. The CDR3 protein is CATLHRLAGAHEQYF. The CDR3 DNA is TGTGCCACCTTGCACCGGTTAGCGGGAGCCCACGAGCAGTACTTC.

The rearrangement links TRBV30 to TRBJ2-1; 9 nucleotides agree with TRBD2. The junction had 0 bases not matched to a gene; V was cut back by 0 bases and J by 0 bases. Germline loops: CDR1 GTSNPN, CDR2 SVGIG (reference sequence). This CDR3 contains 15 residues. The CDR3 sequence: CAWSVGLASYNEQFF. The DNA for the CDR3 is TGTGCCTGGAGTGTGGGACTAGCCTCCTACAATGAGCAGTTCTTC.

The rearrangement uses TRBV6-5 and TRBJ2-6, with a possible D match to TRBD1 (5 bases). The germline V and J ends were trimmed by 10 bases and 4 bases, with 11 bases remaining between them. Germline V CDR1 and CDR2: MNHEY, SVGAGI. The length of the CDR3 is 13 residues. The CDR3 spells CATQGYGANVLTF. Written as DNA, the CDR3 is TGTGCCACCCAGGGCTACGGGGCCAACGTCCTGACTTTC.

DNA for the CDR3: TGTGCCACTTCCAGGGGGAGCGAGACCGGGGAGCTGTTTTTT. Encoded protein: CATSRGSETGELFF. The chain recombines TRBV10-3 with TRBJ2-2, with TRBD1 matching over 7 bases. Germline CDR1 reads ENHRY; CDR2 reads SYGVKD. The CDR3 runs to 14 residues. The junction had 10 bases not matched to a gene; V was cut back by 10 bases and J by 5 bases.

V usage is TRBV30 and J usage is TRBJ1-2; TRBD1 matches at 11 bases. V lost 0 bases and J lost 3; bases outside the gene matches: 12. The V gene's germline CDR1 is GTSNPN and CDR2 SVGIG (reference sequence). The length of the CDR3 is 18 residues. The DNA for the CDR3 is TGTGCCTGGAGTGTACTCGAGTGGGGGACAGGGGGAGACTATGGCTACACCTTC. It translates to CAWSVLEWGTGGDYGYTF.

In this sample, this clone turned up a few times. The CDR3 loop reads CASSPVPPGEKLFF. CDR3 DNA sequence: TGCGCCAGCAGCCCAGTTCCCCCGGGGGAAAAACTGTTTTTT. This chain uses TRBV4-1 with TRBJ1-4; D gene unclear. Trimming took off 4 bases at V and 8 bases at J, with 14 bases between the two ends. The CDR3 runs to 14 residues. Germline lookup yields CDR1 MGHRA and CDR2 YSYEKL.

This chain uses TRBV28 with TRBJ1-1, with 9 bases aligning to TRBD1. V gave up 7 bases and J gave up 3 bases; unmatched junction bases: 6. The CDR3 covers 14 residues. The germline gives CDR1 MDHEN, CDR2 SYDVKM. The CDR3 is CASTPGQGHTEAFF. The CDR3 nucleotides are TGTGCCAGCACCCCCGGACAGGGGCACACTGAAGCTTTCTTT.